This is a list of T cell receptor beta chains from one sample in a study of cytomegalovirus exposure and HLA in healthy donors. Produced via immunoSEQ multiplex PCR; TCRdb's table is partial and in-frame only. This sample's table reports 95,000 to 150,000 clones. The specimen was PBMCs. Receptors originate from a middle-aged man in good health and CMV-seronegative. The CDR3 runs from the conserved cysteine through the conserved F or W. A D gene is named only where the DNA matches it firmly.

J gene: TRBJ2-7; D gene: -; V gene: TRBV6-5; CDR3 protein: CASSYSAGDSYEQYF; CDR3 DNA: TGTGCCAGCAGTTACTCGGCAGGGGACTCCTACGAGCAGTACTTC
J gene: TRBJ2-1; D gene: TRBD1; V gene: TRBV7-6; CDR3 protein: CASSPPGQGPYNEQFF; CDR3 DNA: TGTGCCAGCAGCCCTCCGGGACAGGGACCATACAATGAGCAGTTCTTC
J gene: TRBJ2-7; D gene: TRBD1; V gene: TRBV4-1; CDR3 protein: CASSPQLGQGPYEQYF; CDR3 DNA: TGCGCCAGCAGCCCACAGCTGGGACAGGGGCCCTACGAGCAGTACTTC
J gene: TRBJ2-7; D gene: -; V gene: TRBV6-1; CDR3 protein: CASSFVGQPSYEQYF; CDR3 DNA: TGTGCCAGCAGTTTCGTTGGACAGCCTTCCTACGAGCAGTACTTC
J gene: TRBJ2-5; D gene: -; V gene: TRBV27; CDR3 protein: CASSFIPFEETQYF; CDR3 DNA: TGTGCCAGCAGTTTTATACCCTTTGAGGAGACCCAGTACTTC
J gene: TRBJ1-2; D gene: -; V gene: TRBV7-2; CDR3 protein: CASSLASFVEGSANYGYTF; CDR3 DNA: TGTGCCAGCAGCTTAGCTAGCTTCGTGGAAGGGAGTGCTAACTATGGCTACACCTTC
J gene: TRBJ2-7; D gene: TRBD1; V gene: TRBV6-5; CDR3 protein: CASSGTGGDEQYF; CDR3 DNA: TGTGCCAGCAGTGGGACAGGGGGCGACGAGCAGTACTTC
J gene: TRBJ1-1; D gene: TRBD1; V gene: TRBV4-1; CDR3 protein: CASSQPGGPVGTEAFF; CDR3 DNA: TGCGCCAGCAGCCAACCAGGGGGCCCAGTCGGCACTGAAGCTTTCTTT
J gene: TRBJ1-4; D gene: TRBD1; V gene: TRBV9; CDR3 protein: CASSVGQGATNEKLFF; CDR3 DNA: TGTGCCAGCAGCGTCGGACAGGGAGCAACTAATGAAAAACTGTTTTTT
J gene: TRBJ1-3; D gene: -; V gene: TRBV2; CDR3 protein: CASSEGRRTARNTIYF; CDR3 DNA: TGTGCCAGCAGTGAGGGGCGGCGGACCGCAAGAAACACCATATATTTT
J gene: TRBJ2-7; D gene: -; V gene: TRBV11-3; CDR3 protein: CASSLGLDSYEQYF; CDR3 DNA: TGTGCCAGCAGCTTAGGACTGGATTCCTACGAGCAGTACTTC
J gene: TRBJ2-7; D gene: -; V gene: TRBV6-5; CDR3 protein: CASRGGGGFYEQYF; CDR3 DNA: TGTGCCAGCAGGGGAGGGGGGGGGTTCTACGAGCAGTACTTC
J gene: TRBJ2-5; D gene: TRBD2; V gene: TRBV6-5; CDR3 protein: CASTAPGGGRTQYF; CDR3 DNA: TGTGCCAGCACCGCACCCGGGGGAGGGCGGACCCAGTACTTC
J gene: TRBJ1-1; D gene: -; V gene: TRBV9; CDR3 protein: CASSVVGGWTEAFF; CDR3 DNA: TGTGCCAGCAGCGTAGTTGGAGGGTGGACTGAAGCTTTCTTT
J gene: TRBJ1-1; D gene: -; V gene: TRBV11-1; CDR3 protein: CASSLSQGGVNTEAFF; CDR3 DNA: TGTGCCAGCAGCTTATCGCAGGGTGGCGTGAACACTGAAGCTTTCTTT
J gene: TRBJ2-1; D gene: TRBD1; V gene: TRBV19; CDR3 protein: CASSIRTGYYNEQFF; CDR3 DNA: TGTGCCAGTAGTATACGGACAGGGTACTACAATGAGCAGTTCTTC
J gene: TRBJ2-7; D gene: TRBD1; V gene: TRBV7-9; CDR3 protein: CASSFGQGGEQYF; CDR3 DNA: TGTGCCAGCAGCTTTGGACAGGGGGGCGAGCAGTACTTC
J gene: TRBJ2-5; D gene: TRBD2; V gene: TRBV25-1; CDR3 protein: CASSEYRLAGGQETQYF; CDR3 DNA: TGTGCCAGCAGTGAATATCGCCTAGCGGGAGGGCAAGAGACCCAGTACTTC
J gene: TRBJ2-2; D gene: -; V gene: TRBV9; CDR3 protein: CASSRTANTGELFF; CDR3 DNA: TGTGCCAGCAGCCGGACAGCGAACACCGGGGAGCTGTTTTTT
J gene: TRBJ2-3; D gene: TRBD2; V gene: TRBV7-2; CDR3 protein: CASSQTSGSNTQYF; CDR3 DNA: TGTGCCAGCAGCCAGACTAGCGGGAGTAATACGCAGTATTTT
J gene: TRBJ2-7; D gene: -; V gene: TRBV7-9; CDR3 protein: CASSLRQGQIYEQYF; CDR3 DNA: TGTGCCAGCAGCTTAAGGCAGGGGCAAATCTACGAGCAGTACTTC
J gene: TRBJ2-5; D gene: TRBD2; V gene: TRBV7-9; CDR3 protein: CASSFLAGYQETQYF; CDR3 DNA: TGTGCCAGCAGCTTCTTAGCGGGGTACCAAGAGACCCAGTACTTC
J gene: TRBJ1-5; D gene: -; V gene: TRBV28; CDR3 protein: CASRPPAGAPQHF; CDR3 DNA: TGTGCCAGCAGACCGCCAGCAGGGGCGCCCCAGCATTTT
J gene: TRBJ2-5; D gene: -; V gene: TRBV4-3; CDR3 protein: CASSQSREETQYF; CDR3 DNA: TGCGCCAGCAGCCAATCCAGGGAAGAGACCCAGTACTTC
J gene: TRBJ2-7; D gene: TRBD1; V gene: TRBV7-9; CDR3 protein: CASSLGQGAYEQYF; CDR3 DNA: TGTGCCAGCAGCTTAGGCCAGGGGGCCTACGAGCAGTACTTC
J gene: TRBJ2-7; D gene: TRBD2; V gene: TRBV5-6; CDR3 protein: CASSGTSGSFEQYF; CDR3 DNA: TGTGCCAGCAGCGGGACTAGCGGGAGCTTCGAGCAGTACTTC